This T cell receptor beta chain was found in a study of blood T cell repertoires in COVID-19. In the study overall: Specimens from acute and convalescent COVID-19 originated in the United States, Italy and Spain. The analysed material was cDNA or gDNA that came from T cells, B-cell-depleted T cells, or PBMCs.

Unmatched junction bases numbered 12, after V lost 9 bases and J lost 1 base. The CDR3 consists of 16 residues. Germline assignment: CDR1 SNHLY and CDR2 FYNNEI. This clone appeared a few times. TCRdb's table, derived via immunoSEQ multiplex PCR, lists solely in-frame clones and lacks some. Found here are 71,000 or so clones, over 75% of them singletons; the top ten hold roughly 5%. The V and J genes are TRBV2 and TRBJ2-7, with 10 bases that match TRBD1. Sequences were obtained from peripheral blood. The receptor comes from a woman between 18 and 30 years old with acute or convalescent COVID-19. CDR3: CASPRDRGLSSYEQYF. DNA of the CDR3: TGTGCCAGTCCCCGGGACAGGGGTCTATCGTCCTACGAGCAGTACTTC.